This TCR beta chain derives from a study of T-cell reconstitution after alpha-beta-depleted transplantation in children. A TCRbeta library incorporating unique molecular identifiers was prepared. A single record per CDR3 protein comes from TCRdb applying MiXCR to the PCR reads. Found here are roughly 610,000 distinct CDR3 sequences, over 9.5% of them singletons; the top ten hold about 4%. The CDR3 runs to 14 residues. From germline, CDR1 is SQVTM and CDR2 ANQGSEA. The germline V and J ends were trimmed by 8 bases and 3 bases, with 17 bases remaining between them. Sequencing was performed on PBMCs from the stem cell graft donor, taken from the stem cell graft. The rearrangement joins TRBV29-1 to TRBJ2-4, with unresolved D. The TCR comes from a human donor who donated a stem cell graft to a child with acute myeloid leukemia. DNA for the CDR3: TGCAGCCTTAATTTACGGTGGGGCAAAAACATTCAGTACTTC. Encoded protein: CSLNLRWGKNIQYF.